These 3 T cell receptor beta chains were sequenced from one sample in a study of shared clonotypes between healthy human individuals. Sequenced by immunoSEQ multiplex PCR; TCRdb stores in-frame clones only, minus some. The sample lists millions of clones; over 90% were seen once. The sequenced material came from naive CD4+ T cells from PBMCs. The sample's subset: CD45RA+ positively selected. These receptors were obtained from a man aged 18-30 years in good health. Some clones in this sample may be carry-over from other donors' samples.

In DNA form, the CDR3 reads TGTGCCAGCAGGGAACAGGGGCAGCCCCAGCATTTT. Its protein product is CASREQGQPQHF. This chain joins TRBV6-1 and TRBJ1-5; 7 nucleotides match TRBD1. The V and J ends lost 6 bases and 7 bases, in that order; junction bases with no gene match: 3. Germline V CDR1 and CDR2: MNHNS, SASEGT. CDR3 length equals 12 residues.

This chain connects TRBV10-3 to TRBJ1-1; 8 bases are a match to TRBD1. The trim removed 10 bases at V and 4 bases at J, leaving 8 bases unmatched. This CDR3 region has 13 residues. CDR1 ENHRY and CDR2 SYGVKD come from the germline V gene. This CDR3 is CATRGQFATEAFF. CDR3 nucleotide sequence: TGTGCCACCAGGGGGCAGTTCGCCACTGAAGCTTTCTTT.

The genes are TRBV7-3 and TRBJ2-7; TRBD2 matches 10 bases. This CDR3 has 15 amino acids. V gave up 1 base and J gave up 4 bases; unmatched junction bases: 4. From germline, CDR1 is SGHTA and CDR2 FQGTGA. DNA of the CDR3: TGTGCCAGCAGCTTAAGGGCTAGCGGGAGTTACGAGCAGTACTTC. Its translation: CASSLRASGSYEQYF.